Listed here are 20 T cell receptor beta chains from one sample, sequenced in a study of cytomegalovirus exposure and HLA in healthy donors. It was with 60 Vbeta and 13 Jbeta primers that the PCR ran. The repertoire was sequenced with immunoSEQ multiplex PCR; TCRdb's copy has only in-frame clones and lacks some. Of 80,000 to 95,000 clones listed, around nine tenths are singletons. Sequencing input: PBMCs. Receptor source: a man aged 25 to 40 in good health and CMV-seropositive.

The chain employs TRBV5-1 and TRBJ1-5, with D perhaps matching TRBD1 (5 bases). V lost 2 bases, J lost 0 bases, and 9 bases lay in between. The CDR3 is 15 amino acids. CDR1 and CDR2 (germline): SGHRS, YFSETQ. This CDR3 reads CASSLRGDSNQPQHF. DNA of the CDR3: TGCGCCAGCAGCTTACGGGGGGATAGCAATCAGCCCCAGCATTTT.

CDR3 residues: CASSLALGRGETQYF. In DNA, the CDR3 is TGTGCCAGCAGCTTGGCCCTTGGCAGGGGGGAGACCCAGTACTTC. This sequence joins TRBV5-4 and TRBJ2-5; 7 bases agree with TRBD1. CDR1 SGHNT and CDR2 YYREEE come from the germline V gene (reference sequence). Trimming cost V 0 bases and J 5 bases; bases outside gene matches: 7. The CDR3 runs 15 residues.

V is TRBV18 and J is TRBJ2-2, with a possible D match to TRBD1 (6 bases). CDR3 length: 15 residues. The V end lost 2 bases, the J end lost 3 bases, and 10 bases lay between the germline ends. Germline loops: CDR1 KGHSH, CDR2 LQKENI. For the CDR3, the DNA is TGTGCCAGCTCACCAAACAGGGTTGACACCGGGGAGCTGTTTTTT. Translation gives CASSPNRVDTGELFF.

The table lists this clone with a few counts. The J gene is TRBJ2-3, the V gene TRBV25-1; tentatively, D is TRBD2 (6 bases). The CDR3 is 15 residues long. Germline V gene lookup returns CDR1 MGHDK and CDR2 SYGVNS. Trimming left V 4 bases short and J 1 base short, with 12 bases between. In DNA, the CDR3 is TGTGCCAGCAGTGGGCTAGCGATCCGCACAGATACGCAGTATTTT. Translated: CASSGLAIRTDTQYF.

This clone is a singleton in its sample. The CDR3 is CASSRQAPRNTEAFF. The DNA of the CDR3 is TGCGCCAGTTCCAGACAGGCCCCGAGGAACACTGAAGCTTTCTTT. This chain connects TRBV5-1 to TRBJ1-1; D might be TRBD1 (6 bases). CDR1 and CDR2 from the germline V gene are SGHRS and YFSETQ. The V gene lost 8 bases and the J gene lost 1 base, with 18 bases spanning the gap. The CDR3 covers 15 residues.

J is TRBJ2-1 and V is TRBV5-1; D not certain. The V and J ends lost 3 bases and 7 bases respectively, with 11 bases between them. Looked up from germline, CDR1 is SGHRS and CDR2 is YFSETQ. This CDR3 has 13 residues. The DNA of the CDR3 is TGCGCCAGCAGCTCCGACTTTTTTAATGAGCAGTTCTTC. Protein: CASSSDFFNEQFF.

This chain connects TRBV5-6 to TRBJ1-3; D is ambiguous. V was trimmed by 3 bases and J by 3 bases, leaving 16 bases between them. This CDR3 region has 16 residues. Germline loops: CDR1 SGHDT, CDR2 YYEEEE. The CDR3 spells CASSSYGKTGGNTIYF. The CDR3 DNA is TGTGCCAGCAGCTCCTACGGAAAAACGGGTGGAAACACCATATATTTT. The full variable domain, with the rest looked up from reference TRBV5-6 and TRBJ1-3, is DAGVTQSPTHLIKTRGQQVTLRCSPKSGHDTVSWYQQALGQGPQFIFQYYEEEERQRGNFPDRFSGHQFPNYSSELNVNALLLGDSALYLCASSSYGKTGGNTIYFGEGSWLTVV.

The chain couples TRBV4-2 to TRBJ2-1, with 10 bases aligning to TRBD1. The CDR3 extends over 16 amino acids. Trimming at V came to 2 bases and at J to 9 bases, leaving 10 bases not matched to a gene. Germline V gene data show CDR1 as LGHNA and CDR2 as YNFKEQ. CDR3 loop: CASSQSTGTGAFEQFF. For the CDR3, the DNA is TGTGCCAGCAGCCAATCGACCGGGACAGGGGCTTTTGAGCAGTTCTTC.

This chain links TRBV7-2 with TRBJ2-1; D may be TRBD2 (6 bases). The CDR3 spans 11 residues. The germline V gene has CDR1 SGHTA and CDR2 FQGNSA. Trimming cost V 8 bases and J 9 bases, with 11 bases left between them. Here the CDR3 DNA reads TGTGCCAGCCAAGCGGGCAGTGAGCAGTTCTTC. It translates to CASQAGSEQFF.

The rearrangement joins TRBV9 to TRBJ2-1, with 10 bases that match TRBD2. Germline V CDR1 and CDR2: SGDLS, YYNGEE. Germline trimming cut 0 bases from V and 5 bases from J; bases unmatched to any gene: 2. CDR3 size: 15 residues. The CDR3 here is CASSVASGGHNEQFF. The CDR3 bases are TGTGCCAGCAGCGTAGCTAGCGGGGGCCACAATGAGCAGTTCTTC.

This chain links TRBV9 with TRBJ2-3; D possibly corresponds to TRBD2 (5 bases). Trimming removed 0 bases at V and 2 bases at J, with 16 bases between. Looked up from germline, CDR1 is SGDLS and CDR2 is YYNGEE. This CDR3 is built from 17 residues. CDR3 in DNA: TGTGCCAGCAGCGTAGGTTGGAGGAAGACTCTCACAGATACGCAGTATTTT. Translated, it gives CASSVGWRKTLTDTQYF.

As for this clone: At one boundary the junction diverges from the germline segment, which might be a read error. CDR3 sequence: CASSLWPSGSTDTQYF. For the CDR3, the DNA is TGTGCCAGCAGCTTATGGCCTAGCGGGAGCACAGATACGCAGTATTTT. V is TRBV28 and J is TRBJ2-3, with 8 bases fitting TRBD2. The V gene's germline CDR1 is MDHEN and CDR2 SYDVKM. The CDR3 extends over 16 amino acids.

This rearrangement joins TRBV19 to TRBJ2-5; D is uncertain. From germline, CDR1 is LNHDA and CDR2 SQIVND (reference sequence). V lost 4 bases, J lost 2 bases, and 8 bases lay in between. The CDR3 length is 13 residues. CDR3 in amino acids: CASSTQIQETQYF. The CDR3 DNA follows: TGTGCCAGTAGTACGCAGATACAAGAGACCCAGTACTTC.

The chain joins TRBV19 to TRBJ2-7; D possibly corresponds to TRBD2 (5 bases). This CDR3 is built from 16 residues. Germline CDR1 LNHDA, CDR2 SQIVND (reference sequence). Trimming stripped 3 bases from V and 2 bases from J, with 17 bases between. In DNA form, the CDR3 reads TGTGCCAGTAGTATGACCAGCGGTTATTTCCCCTACGAGCAGTACTTC. This translates into CASSMTSGYFPYEQYF.

The chain uses TRBV19 and TRBJ2-2, with unresolved D. The CDR3 extends over 19 amino acids. Between the trimmed V and J ends, which lost 1 base and 1 base, there was a span of 19 bases. Germline CDR1 and CDR2: LNHDA and SQIVND (reference sequence). The DNA for the CDR3 is TGTGCCAGTAGTATAGTCTCCTTGTTTCAACAGAGGAACACCGGGGAGCTGTTTTTT. Translating gives CASSIVSLFQQRNTGELFF.

V usage is TRBV2 and J usage is TRBJ1-2; no clear D gene. Germline-derived CDR1 and CDR2 are SNHLY and FYNNEI. CDR3 length equals 13 residues. The V end was cut by 3 bases, the J end by 5 bases, with 10 bases between. CDR3 protein: CASSDGRVYGYTF. The DNA of the CDR3 is TGTGCCAGCAGTGACGGTCGGGTGTATGGCTACACCTTC.

The chain joins TRBV27 to TRBJ2-3, with a possible D match to TRBD2 (6 bases). Trimming left V 6 bases short and J 2 bases short, with 12 bases between. Per the germline V gene, CDR1 is MNHEY and CDR2 is SMNVEV (reference sequence). There are 14 residues in the CDR3. The CDR3 DNA follows: TGTGCCAGCAGACCCAGGGACTCCACAGATACGCAGTATTTT. It encodes CASRPRDSTDTQYF.

The chain uses TRBV11-2 and TRBJ2-7; D may be TRBD1 (6 bases). Looked up from germline, CDR1 is SGHAT and CDR2 is FQNNGV. The CDR3 spans 16 residues. V was cut by 2 bases and J by 0 bases, with 14 bases left in between. The chain's CDR3 is CASSLTTGSVSYEQYF. The DNA for the CDR3 is TGTGCCAGCAGCTTAACCACAGGGTCCGTCTCCTACGAGCAGTACTTC.

V usage is TRBV9 and J usage is TRBJ2-2; 8 nucleotides line up with TRBD1. Germline V gives CDR1 SGDLS, CDR2 YYNGEE. This CDR3 is built from 15 residues. The V and J ends lost 3 bases and 1 base, in that order; junction bases with no gene match: 2. The CDR3 sequence: CASSAGQGNTGELFF. DNA for the CDR3: TGTGCCAGCAGCGCCGGACAGGGGAACACCGGGGAGCTGTTTTTT. Full variable domain (remainder filled in from reference TRBV9 and TRBJ2-2): DSGVTQTPKHLITATGQRVTLRCSPRSGDLSVYWYQQSLDQGLQFLIQYYNGEERAKGNILERFSAQQFPDLHSELNLSSLELGDSALYFCASSAGQGNTGELFFGEGSRLTVL.

Of note for this clone: The sample holds other DNA sequences that translate to the same CDR3. This chain connects TRBV5-1 to TRBJ2-7, with 7 bases lining up with TRBD1. Germline-derived CDR1 and CDR2 are SGHRS and YFSETQ. After removal of 2 bases from V and 3 bases from J, the junction contained 2 bases not matched to a gene. The CDR3 loop spans 13 amino acids. The CDR3 region has the DNA TGCGCCAGCAGCTTTACAGGGGACTACGAGCAGTACTTC. This gives the protein CASSFTGDYEQYF.